A single sample is the source of the 11 T cell receptor beta chains below, sequenced in a study of control samples from healthy donors and cancer patients. Sequencing was performed with immunoSEQ multiplex PCR; in TCRdb, only in-frame clones are kept and a portion is missing. There are under 200,000 clones in the sample; around 93% occur only once, and roughly 4.3% lies in the top ten. Material: blood. Receptors originate from a woman in her sixties or seventies in good health.

This chain connects TRBV19 to TRBJ2-2, with unresolved D. The CDR3 consists of 13 residues. V was shortened by 8 bases and J by 7 bases, with 14 bases between the two germline ends. Germline V gives CDR1 LNHDA, CDR2 SQIVND (reference sequence). DNA of the CDR3: TGTGCCAGTGGACCCAGCTTAGGCGGGGAGCTGTTTTTT. It translates to CASGPSLGGELFF.

This chain joins TRBV7-2 and TRBJ1-1, with D uncertain. The germline V gene has CDR1 SGHTA and CDR2 FQGNSA. The CDR3 consists of 15 residues. The V end lost 4 bases, the J end lost 2 bases, and 14 bases lay between the germline ends. For the CDR3, the DNA is TGTGCCAGCAGCTACTCCGGCTCTGTAAACACTGAAGCTTTCTTT. Residues: CASSYSGSVNTEAFF.

The chain carries TRBV6-2 or TRBV6-3 and TRBJ1-5; D is uncertain. V shed 3 bases and J shed 2 bases, with 11 bases lying between them. The CDR3 covers 15 residues. Germline values: CDR1 MNHEY, CDR2 SVGEGT. As DNA, the CDR3 is TGTGCCAGCAGTTATGGGGTTGGGGGCAATCAGCCCCAGCATTTT. Amino acid sequence: CASSYGVGGNQPQHF.

This clone was observed once. The chain employs TRBV6-4 and TRBJ1-3; D remains unclear. CDR1 MRHNA and CDR2 SNTAGT come from the germline V gene. Trimming pared 0 bases from V and 1 base from J, leaving 13 bases between. This CDR3 comprises 17 residues. The CDR3 is CASSDSGISRSGNTIYF. The CDR3 DNA is TGTGCCAGCAGTGACTCGGGGATTAGCCGATCTGGAAACACCATATATTTT.

The chain is built from TRBV7-9 and TRBJ1-4; weak D call: TRBD1 (5 bases). The CDR3 loop spans 15 amino acids. V shed 5 bases and J shed 4 bases, with 14 bases lying between them. Per germline, CDR1 SEHNR and CDR2 FQNEAQ (reference sequence). This chain's CDR3 is CASSIRTGGNEKLFF. The CDR3 nucleotides are TGTGCCAGCAGCATTAGGACGGGGGGTAATGAAAAACTGTTTTTT.

The chain joins TRBV9 to TRBJ2-3; D is undetermined. V lost 2 bases and J lost 4, with 11 bases in between. This CDR3 has 14 residues. Germline CDR1 and CDR2: SGDLS and YYNGEE. The CDR3 region is CASSVGERSDTQYF. CDR3 nucleotides: TGTGCCAGCAGCGTGGGTGAGAGATCAGATACGCAGTATTTT.

The chain uses TRBV18 and TRBJ2-2, with 11 bases that match TRBD1. Looked up from germline, CDR1 is KGHSH and CDR2 is LQKENI. Losses at the gene ends were 4 bases for V and 3 bases for J; bases not matched to a gene: 4. The CDR3 loop spans 16 amino acids. The CDR3 loop is CASSQVGQGDTGELFF. The CDR3 coding sequence is TGTGCCAGCTCACAAGTGGGACAGGGGGACACCGGGGAGCTGTTTTTT. Full variable domain (missing parts from reference TRBV18 and TRBJ2-2): NAGVMQNPRHLVRRRGQEARLRCSPMKGHSHVYWYRQLPEEGLKFMVYLQKENIIDESGMPKERFSAEFPKEGPSILRIQQVVRGDSAAYFCASSQVGQGDTGELFFGEGSRLTVL.

The genes are TRBV7-3 and TRBJ2-3; a possible D gene is TRBD1 (5 bases). The germline V and J ends were trimmed by 3 bases and 3 bases, with 7 bases remaining between them. The CDR3 spans 13 residues. The germline V gene encodes CDR1 SGHTA and CDR2 FQGTGA. The DNA for the CDR3 is TGTGCCAGCAGCTTCAGGGAAACAGATACGCAGTATTTT. It yields the protein CASSFRETDTQYF.

The CDR3: CASSGGTGSAEAFF. The CDR3, as DNA: TGTGCCAGTAGTGGCGGGACAGGGAGCGCTGAAGCTTTCTTT. The V call is TRBV19, the J call TRBJ1-1; 9 bases match TRBD1. Germline V gene sequence: CDR1 LNHDA, CDR2 SQIVND (reference sequence). The V segment lost 5 bases and the J segment 6 bases; nucleotides outside the gene matches: 7. This CDR3 region has 14 residues.

The CDR3 DNA reads as TGTGCCAGCTCACCACCGGGACAGGAGGGTAATTTTTATGGCTACACCTTC. Amino acids: CASSPPGQEGNFYGYTF. The chain combines TRBV18 with TRBJ1-2, with 8 bases aligning to TRBD1. The CDR3 has 17 amino acids. J lost 5 bases, V lost 0 bases, and 11 bases had no gene match. From germline, CDR1 is KGHSH and CDR2 LQKENI.

In this sample, this clone turned up a few times. V and J are TRBV9 and TRBJ1-3; D is possibly TRBD1 (6 bases). This CDR3 spans 14 amino acids. Per the germline V gene, CDR1 is SGDLS and CDR2 is YYNGEE. Trimming took 2 bases from V and 4 from J, leaving 10 bases between them. CDR3 in amino acids: CASSVRQAGNTIYF. The CDR3 DNA follows: TGTGCCAGCAGCGTCCGACAGGCGGGAAACACCATATATTTT.